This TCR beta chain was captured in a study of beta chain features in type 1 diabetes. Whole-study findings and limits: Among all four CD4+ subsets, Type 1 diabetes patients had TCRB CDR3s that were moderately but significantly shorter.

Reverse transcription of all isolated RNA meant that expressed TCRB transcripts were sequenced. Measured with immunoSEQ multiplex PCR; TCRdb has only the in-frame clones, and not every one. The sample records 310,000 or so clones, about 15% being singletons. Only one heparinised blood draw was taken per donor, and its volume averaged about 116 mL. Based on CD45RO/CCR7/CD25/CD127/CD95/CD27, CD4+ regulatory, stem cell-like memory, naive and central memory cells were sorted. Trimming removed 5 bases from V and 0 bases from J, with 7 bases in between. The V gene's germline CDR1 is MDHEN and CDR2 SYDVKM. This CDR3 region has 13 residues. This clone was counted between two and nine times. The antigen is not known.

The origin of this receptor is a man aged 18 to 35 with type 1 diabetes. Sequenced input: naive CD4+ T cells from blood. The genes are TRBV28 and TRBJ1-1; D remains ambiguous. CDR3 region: CASSNTVNTEAFF. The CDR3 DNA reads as TGTGCCAGCAGTAATACAGTGAACACTGAAGCTTTCTTT. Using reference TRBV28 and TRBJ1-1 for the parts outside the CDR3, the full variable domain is DVKVTQSSRYLVKRTGEKVFLECVQDMDHENMFWYRQDPGLGLRLIYFSYDVKMKEKGDIPEGYSVSREKKERFSLILESASTNQTSMYLCASSNTVNTEAFFGQGTRLTVV.